The TCR beta chain under discussion was sequenced for a study of beta chain features in type 1 diabetes. Expressed TCRB transcripts got sequenced, as all isolated RNA was reverse transcribed. This table comes from immunoSEQ multiplex PCR, and its TCRdb copy is limited to in-frame clones, with some not included. The data show roughly 140,000 clones, about 8.5% seen once. This clone was counted ten times or more. V gave up 5 bases and J gave up 0 bases, with 10 bases separating them. Per the germline V gene, CDR1 is SGHTA and CDR2 is FQGNSA. This CDR3 spans 15 amino acids. This receptor was obtained from a young man in good health. Sequencing was done on a sample of central memory CD4+ T cells from blood. The chain has TRBV7-2 and TRBJ2-2; perhaps TRBD2 as D (6 bases). The DNA for the CDR3 is TGTGCCAGCAGCGTGGACTATGCGAACACCGGGGAGCTGTTTTTT. It translates to CASSVDYANTGELFF.